Each of the 18 T cell receptor beta chains below was sequenced from the same sample in a study of T cells in Graves' hyperthyroidism and ophthalmopathy. Amplification of TCR beta CDR3 regions used RNA as the template. Initially, a first-round RT-PCR of the TCR CDR3 employed the HTBI primer set. Each CDR3 protein is one row after TCRdb ran MiXCR on the multiplex PCR reads. This sample has a few hundred thousand distinct CDR3 sequences, with around 21% found just once. Sequenced sample: blood. These receptors were taken from a man aged 18 to 30 with Graves' hyperthyroidism.

The chain employs TRBV12-3 or TRBV12-4 and TRBJ1-1; D is uncertain. V shed 5 bases and J shed 11 bases, with 15 bases lying between them. The CDR3 has 12 residues. The CDR3 loop is CASSLGMTGAFF. DNA of the CDR3: TGTGCCAGCAGTCTCGGGATGACTGGGGCTTTCTTT.

This clonotype was counted a few times. The CDR3, as DNA: TGCGCCAGCAGCCAAGGACCCCTCGGACTACAGGGAGTCACGTACGAGCAGTACTTC. Its protein is CASSQGPLGLQGVTYEQYF. This rearrangement joins TRBV4-1 to TRBJ2-7; either TRBD1 or TRBD2 may supply D (6 bases each). The V and J ends lost 1 base and 4 bases respectively, with 26 bases between them. CDR1 is MGHRA and CDR2 is YSYEKL in the germline V gene. The CDR3 runs to 19 residues.

This clonotype was observed a few times. The gene calls are TRBV9 and TRBJ1-2; D is ambiguous. The germline V gene encodes CDR1 SGDLS and CDR2 YYNGEE. CDR3 size: 15 residues. V shed 0 bases and J shed 2 bases, with 11 bases lying between them. In nucleotides, the CDR3 is TGTGCCAGCAGCGTAGGCGGGAATTCAAACTATGGCTACACCTTC. It yields the protein CASSVGGNSNYGYTF. Based on the CDR3 plus reference TRBV9 and TRBJ1-2, the full variable domain is DSGVTQTPKHLITATGQRVTLRCSPRSGDLSVYWYQQSLDQGLQFLIQYYNGEERAKGNILERFSAQQFPDLHSELNLSSLELGDSALYFCASSVGGNSNYGYTFGSGTRLTVV.

This clonotype was found many times. CDR3: CASSEEAGDGYTF. The CDR3 DNA sequence: TGTGCCAGCAGTGAAGAGGCAGGGGATGGCTACACCTTC. The V and J genes are TRBV2 and TRBJ1-2, with D maybe TRBD1 (6 bases). This CDR3 comprises 13 residues. The germline V gene has CDR1 SNHLY and CDR2 FYNNEI. V was shortened by 1 base and J by 6 bases, with 9 bases between the two germline ends. The complete variable domain, with remaining parts taken from reference TRBV2 and TRBJ1-2, reads EPEVTQTPSHQVTQMGQEVILRCVPISNHLYFYWYRQILGQKVEFLVSFYNNEISEKSEIFDDQFSVERPDGSNFTLKIRSTKLEDSAMYFCASSEEAGDGYTFGSGTRLTVV.

J is TRBJ2-2 and V is TRBV2, with unresolved D. Germline-derived CDR1 and CDR2 are SNHLY and FYNNEI. The CDR3 sequence is 12 residues long. The V gene lost 7 bases and the J gene lost 3 bases, with 6 bases spanning the gap. The DNA of the CDR3 is TGTGCCAGCACAGACGACACCGGGGAGCTGTTTTTT. It specifies CASTDDTGELFF.

This sequence joins TRBV19 and TRBJ1-5; 9 nucleotides align to TRBD1. CDR3 length equals 14 residues. Germline CDR1 reads LNHDA; CDR2 reads SQIVND (reference sequence). V lost 7 bases, J lost 6 bases, and 7 bases stayed unmatched. The CDR3 nucleotides read TGTGCCAGTATGATGACAGGGGGGAGTCAGCCCCAGCATTTT. It is translated as CASMMTGGSQPQHF.

This clonotype was counted many times. The genes are TRBV2 and TRBJ2-7; D may correspond to TRBD1 or TRBD2 (5 bases each). Germline V CDR1 and CDR2: SNHLY, FYNNEI. V shed 2 bases and J shed 3 bases, with 14 bases lying between them. The CDR3 is 15 residues long. The CDR3 region is CASSERDGGLYEQYF. CDR3 DNA sequence: TGTGCCAGCAGTGAAAGGGACGGCGGCCTCTACGAGCAGTACTTC.

This clonotype occurred many times. The chain is built from TRBV6-1 and TRBJ2-5; D remains ambiguous. The V end was cut by 1 base, the J end by 2 bases, with 11 bases between. The CDR3 is 15 amino acids. The germline gives CDR1 MNHNS, CDR2 SASEGT. CDR3 DNA: TGTGCCAGCAGTGAAGGGCCGGCCTATCAAGAGACCCAGTACTTC. Protein product: CASSEGPAYQETQYF.

This clonotype was counted ten times or more. Sequence at one end of the junction differs from germline and may be a read error. The J gene is TRBJ1-1, the V gene TRBV5-1, with 8 bases identical to TRBD1. The CDR3 covers 14 residues. Germline V gives CDR1 SGHRS, CDR2 YFSETQ. The CDR3 DNA sequence: TGTGCCAGCAGTCGGGACAGGTTGAACACTGAAGCTTTCTTT. Its protein product is CASSRDRLNTEAFF.

This clonotype was counted at least ten times. The chain joins TRBV11-3 to TRBJ1-2, with D perhaps matching TRBD1 (6 bases). This CDR3 region has 14 residues. Germline assignment: CDR1 SGHNT and CDR2 YENEEA. The V gene lost 4 bases and the J gene lost 4 bases, with 13 bases spanning the gap. CDR3 region: CASSSPPGVYGYTF. Here the CDR3 DNA reads TGTGCCAGCAGCTCCCCCCCAGGGGTCTATGGCTACACCTTC.

This clonotype was detected ten times or more. The genes are TRBV29-1 and TRBJ1-2, with D possibly matching TRBD1 (6 bases). The CDR3 totals 13 residues. Trimming shortened V by 4 bases and J by 8 bases, and 17 bases separated the two germline ends. The germline V gene has CDR1 SQVTM and CDR2 ANQGSEA. CDR3 in DNA: TGCAGCGTTGTCGGAGACAGGTTCAGCGGCTACACCTTC. Protein sequence: CSVVGDRFSGYTF. Combining the CDR3 with reference TRBV29-1 and TRBJ1-2 gives the whole variable domain SAVISQKPSRDICQRGTSLTIQCQVDSQVTMMFWYRQQPGQSLTLIATANQGSEATYESGFVIDKFPISRPNLTFSTLTVSNMSPEDSSIYLCSVVGDRFSGYTFGSGTRLTVV.

This clonotype was counted many times. The chain has TRBV4-2 and TRBJ1-1; tentatively, D is TRBD1 (6 bases). Germline values: CDR1 LGHNA, CDR2 YNFKEQ. The length of the CDR3 is 14 residues. The V and J ends lost 3 bases and 4 bases respectively, with 12 bases between them. CDR3 in amino acids: CASSQDRRGTEAFF. In DNA form, the CDR3 reads TGTGCCAGCAGCCAGGACCGCAGGGGCACTGAAGCTTTCTTT.

V is TRBV6-1 and J is TRBJ1-5; 8 bases are shared with TRBD1. The length of the CDR3 is 16 residues. V lost 2 bases and J lost 0; bases outside the gene matches: 3. From germline, CDR1 is MNHNS and CDR2 SASEGT. This CDR3 reads CASSERTGNSNQPQHF. The CDR3 DNA reads as TGTGCCAGCAGTGAAAGGACAGGGAATAGCAATCAGCCCCAGCATTTT.

This clonotype was recorded at least ten times. V usage is TRBV12-5 and J usage is TRBJ2-7; no firm D call. Germline CDR1 reads LGHNT; CDR2 reads FRNRAP. The CDR3 loop spans 16 amino acids. The V gene lost 7 bases and the J gene lost 0 bases, with 19 bases spanning the gap. CDR3 DNA: TGTGCTAGTGCCCACGACTCCTTCGTTGGCTCCTACGAGCAGTACTTC. Its translation: CASAHDSFVGSYEQYF.

This clonotype has a count of ten or more. The chain has TRBV27 and TRBJ1-5; 7 bases are a match to TRBD1. V lost 1 base, J lost 4 bases, and 7 bases stayed unmatched. The CDR3 sequence is 16 residues long. Germline lookup yields CDR1 MNHEY and CDR2 SMNVEV (reference sequence). CDR3 amino acids: CASSLWQGGDNQPQHF. The CDR3 DNA follows: TGTGCCAGCAGTTTATGGCAGGGGGGAGATAATCAGCCCCAGCATTTT.

The gene calls are TRBV4-2 and TRBJ1-1; 8 nucleotides agree with TRBD1. There are 16 residues in the CDR3. J lost 6 bases, V lost 3 bases, and 12 bases had no gene match. The germline gives CDR1 LGHNA, CDR2 YNFKEQ. CDR3 in DNA: TGTGCCAGCAGCCATGGAAGCCGACAGGGGAGCCCTGAAGCTTTCTTT. It encodes CASSHGSRQGSPEAFF.

This clonotype has just a few counts. The V gene is TRBV4-1, the J gene TRBJ2-6; D gene ambiguous. Trimming stripped 4 bases from V and 3 bases from J, with 13 bases between. Germline V gene data show CDR1 as MGHRA and CDR2 as YSYEKL. This CDR3 has 16 residues. The CDR3 DNA reads as TGCGCCAGCAGCCCGACGCCTCAGCGTGGGGCCAACGTCCTGACTTTC. As protein: CASSPTPQRGANVLTF.

The J gene is TRBJ1-3, the V gene TRBV9; D gene ambiguous. Germline lookup yields CDR1 SGDLS and CDR2 YYNGEE. V lost 4 bases and J 7 bases, leaving 18 bases between the germline ends. The CDR3 covers 15 residues. CDR3 protein: CASSPTEGLGNTIYF. As DNA, the CDR3 is TGTGCCAGCAGCCCCACCGAGGGCTTAGGGAACACCATATATTTT. Full variable domain (outside the CDR3, taken from reference TRBV9 and TRBJ1-3): DSGVTQTPKHLITATGQRVTLRCSPRSGDLSVYWYQQSLDQGLQFLIQYYNGEERAKGNILERFSAQQFPDLHSELNLSSLELGDSALYFCASSPTEGLGNTIYFGEGSWLTVV.